The 32 T cell receptor beta chains below were found in one sample sequenced in a study of blood T cells in healthy people across ages. Then a second PCR, running about 6 to 11 cycles, was carried out with a sample-barcoded 5' primer and a J-beta primer mix. In TCRdb, the 5' RACE reads were re-called with MiXCR into one record per CDR3 protein. In the table there are 1.5 million or so distinct CDR3 sequences, approximately 40% of which are singletons. The sample taken for sequencing was blood. Every receptor here comes from a woman under 30 in good health.

The chain combines TRBV6-5 with TRBJ1-4, with TRBD1 matching 9 bases. The CDR3 runs 16 residues. With V trimmed by 6 bases and J by 5 bases, 10 bases remained unmatched. Germline V gene sequence: CDR1 MNHEY, CDR2 SVGAGI. DNA of the CDR3: TGTGCCAGCAGCCCGACAGGGGGTGTTGGGAATGAAAAACTGTTTTTT. This encodes CASSPTGGVGNEKLFF.

The table lists this clonotype with a few counts. The V and J genes are TRBV20-1 and TRBJ2-3; D is uncertain. Germline loops: CDR1 DFQATT, CDR2 SNEGSKA (reference sequence). Deletions cut 6 bases from V and 4 bases from J, with 14 bases between. The CDR3 covers 13 residues. DNA for the CDR3: TGCAGTGCCGCGCTGGGCAACCCAGATACGCAGTATTTT. It translates to CSAALGNPDTQYF.

For this clonotype: Its ends do not fully match the called genes, so a read error is possible. The chain employs TRBV7-2 and TRBJ2-3, with 8 bases matching TRBD2. The CDR3 length is 15 residues. In germline, CDR1 is SGHTA, CDR2 FQGNSA. In DNA, the CDR3 is TGTGCCAGCAGCTTAGAGCGGGGGCCCACAGAGACGCAGTATTTT. This gives the protein CASSLERGPTETQYF.

The chain employs TRBV6-1 and TRBJ2-7; D gene ambiguous. Trimming took off 3 bases at V and 6 bases at J, with 3 bases between the two ends. The CDR3 totals 10 residues. Germline assignment: CDR1 MNHNS and CDR2 SASEGT. Here the CDR3 DNA reads TGTGCCAGCAGTGAGCGCGAGCAGTACTTC. This sequence encodes CASSEREQYF.

The chain couples TRBV6-1 to TRBJ2-1; TRBD2 might be the D (6 bases). The end of the DNA is better explained by TRBJ2-7, so the J call may be wrong. The germline V gene encodes CDR1 MNHNS and CDR2 SASEGT. The CDR3 contains 13 residues. DNA of the CDR3: TGTGCCAGCAGGGAGGGCAGCTACAATGAGCAGTACTTC. It translates to CASREGSYNEQYF.

The rearrangement joins TRBV3-1 to TRBJ1-5; TRBD1 might be the D (5 bases). The CDR3 extends over 17 amino acids. Trimming took off 0 bases at V and 7 bases at J, with 19 bases between the two ends. Germline CDR1 LGHDT, CDR2 YNNKEL (reference sequence). The CDR3 spells CASSQDLGGGAGQPQHF. CDR3 nucleotides: TGTGCCAGCAGCCAAGATCTAGGCGGCGGGGCGGGACAGCCCCAGCATTTT. The whole variable domain, remainder taken from reference TRBV3-1 and TRBJ1-5, is DTAVSQTPKYLVTQMGNDKSIKCEQNLGHDTMYWYKQDSKKFLKIMFSYNNKELIINETVPNRFSPKSPDKAHLNLHINSLELGDSAVYFCASSQDLGGGAGQPQHFGDGTRLSIL.

This chain uses TRBV28 with TRBJ1-5, with TRBD1 matching over 12 bases. CDR1 MDHEN and CDR2 SYDVKM come from the germline V gene. The CDR3 length is 19 residues. The trim removed 6 bases at V and 2 bases at J, leaving 14 bases unmatched. CDR3 DNA sequence: TGTGCCAGCAGGTCGTTGCCGGGACAGGGGGCGCAGGGCAATCAGCCCCAGCATTTT. It yields the protein CASRSLPGQGAQGNQPQHF.

The V call is TRBV20-1, the J call TRBJ2-6; TRBD2 matches at 7 bases. The V and J ends lost 2 bases and 0 bases, in that order; junction bases with no gene match: 10. Germline V gene sequence: CDR1 DFQATT, CDR2 SNEGSKA (reference sequence). The CDR3 spans 18 residues. The CDR3 nucleotides are TGCAGTGCTAGACGGTTCGGGGGGTCAAGCTCTGGGGCCAACGTCCTGACTTTC. It specifies CSARRFGGSSSGANVLTF.

The chain links TRBV20-1 to TRBJ2-3; 11 positions match TRBD2. Germline V CDR1 and CDR2: DFQATT, SNEGSKA (reference sequence). The CDR3 consists of 15 residues. V was pared by 6 bases and J by 2 bases, with 7 bases of the junction left unmatched. CDR3 coding DNA: TGCAGTGCGAAACTAGCGGGAGAAGCCACAGATACGCAGTATTTT. Protein product: CSAKLAGEATDTQYF.

DNA of the CDR3: TGTGCCAGCTCACCAACTCCAGGGATGGTTTTCTATGGCTACACCTTC. Translation: CASSPTPGMVFYGYTF. The V gene is TRBV18, the J gene TRBJ1-2, with D tentatively TRBD1 (5 bases). The CDR3 totals 16 residues. Per germline, CDR1 KGHSH and CDR2 LQKENI. With 2 bases removed from V and 4 bases from J, the gap between germline ends came to 17 bases.

V gene TRBV5-1 combines with J gene TRBJ2-3, with a weak D call TRBD1 (6 bases). Deletions cut 0 bases from V and 13 bases from J, with 18 bases between. Per germline, CDR1 SGHRS and CDR2 YFSETQ. This CDR3 is 14 amino acids long. The CDR3 protein is CASSLGTDTAQEYF. The CDR3 region has the DNA TGCGCCAGCAGCTTGGGGACAGATACAGCTCAAGAGTATTTT.

The V and J genes are TRBV6-1 and TRBJ1-4; 9 nucleotides line up with TRBD1. CDR3 length: 17 amino acids. Germline V lookup: CDR1 MNHNS, CDR2 SASEGT. V lost 7 bases and J lost 1; bases outside the gene matches: 10. Written as DNA, the CDR3 is TGTGCCAGCAACGCGGGACAGGGAATGTTAACTAATGAAAAACTGTTTTTT. Its protein product is CASNAGQGMLTNEKLFF.

DNA for the CDR3: TGTGCCAGCATAAATAGCGGGACCATCTCCGAGCAGTACTTC. Translating gives CASINSGTISEQYF. The chain couples TRBV6-1 to TRBJ2-7; 8 nucleotides align to TRBD2. V shed 7 bases and J 6 bases; nucleotides not matched to a gene: 11. Germline V CDR1 and CDR2: MNHNS, SASEGT. The CDR3 extends over 14 amino acids.

A few counts support this clonotype. The chain combines TRBV3-1 with TRBJ2-4; TRBD1 matches 8 bases. Germline CDR1 LGHDT, CDR2 YNNKEL (reference sequence). The CDR3 extends over 17 amino acids. J lost 12 bases, V lost 6 bases, and 22 bases had no gene match. Here the CDR3 reads CASSQRVGTGTWADQYF. The CDR3 DNA is TGTGCCAGCAGTCAAAGAGTCGGGACAGGCACTTGGGCGGATCAGTACTTC.

The chain has TRBV2 and TRBJ2-2; D is tentatively TRBD1 or TRBD2 (7 bases each). The CDR3 length is 15 residues. CDR1 SNHLY and CDR2 FYNNEI come from the germline V gene. Trimming took 7 bases from V and 7 from J, leaving 19 bases between them. The CDR3 DNA reads as TGTGCCAGCACCCAAGGGGAGGGGGCGGTCGGGGAGCTGTTTTTT. Protein product: CASTQGEGAVGELFF.

The chain couples TRBV7-9 to TRBJ2-2; 9 bases agree with TRBD2. Per the germline V gene, CDR1 is SEHNR and CDR2 is FQNEAQ (reference sequence). This CDR3 has 17 amino acids. Losses at the gene ends were 5 bases for V and 1 base for J; bases not matched to a gene: 8. As DNA, the CDR3 is TGTGCCAGCAGCCCCGTCCTAGCGGGAAAGAACACCGGGGAGCTGTTTTTT. Amino acids: CASSPVLAGKNTGELFF.

This clonotype was recorded a few times. The rearrangement links TRBV2 to TRBJ1-5; D unclear. V dropped 1 base and J dropped 4 bases, with 5 bases sitting between them. Looked up from germline, CDR1 is SNHLY and CDR2 is FYNNEI. The CDR3 contains 13 residues. The CDR3: CASSEDRNQPQHF. The CDR3 region has the DNA TGTGCCAGCAGTGAAGACAGAAATCAGCCCCAGCATTTT.

This rearrangement joins TRBV10-2 to TRBJ2-3, with 7 bases aligning to TRBD2. Germline-derived CDR1 and CDR2 are WSHSY and SAAADI. V lost 3 bases and J lost 0; bases outside the gene matches: 9. CDR3 length equals 17 residues. CDR3 nucleotides: TGCGCCAGCAGTGAATCCCCAGCGGGGCTCAGCACAGATACGCAGTATTTT. This sequence encodes CASSESPAGLSTDTQYF.

CDR3 region: CASQWRIGPYEQYF. The CDR3 region has the DNA TGTGCCAGCCAGTGGAGAATTGGGCCCTACGAGCAGTACTTC. The chain uses TRBV7-9 and TRBJ2-7; no clear D gene. Trimming cost V 8 bases and J 2 bases, with 16 bases left between them. Germline CDR1 and CDR2: SEHNR and FQNEAQ (reference sequence). The CDR3 is made up of 14 amino acids.

This clonotype was found a few times. The genes are TRBV29-1 and TRBJ2-6, with D perhaps matching TRBD1 (6 bases). Germline V gene data show CDR1 as SQVTM and CDR2 as ANQGSEA. The CDR3 is 15 amino acids. Trimming stripped 4 bases from V and 0 bases from J, with 10 bases between. CDR3 coding DNA: TGCAGCGTTGGGGGGCCGACCTCTGGGGCCAACGTCCTGACTTTC. Protein: CSVGGPTSGANVLTF.

This clonotype turned up a few times. The rearrangement links TRBV5-1 to TRBJ2-5; 9 bases are a match to TRBD1. Germline V lookup: CDR1 SGHRS, CDR2 YFSETQ. After removal of 2 bases from V and 5 bases from J, the junction contained 10 bases not matched to a gene. This CDR3 contains 16 residues. The CDR3, as DNA: TGCGCCAGCAGCTTCGCTGGGACAGGGCGTGGTGAGACCCAGTACTTC. This encodes CASSFAGTGRGETQYF.

This clonotype appeared a few times. This chain joins TRBV12-3 or TRBV12-4 and TRBJ1-2, with 8 bases matching TRBD1. Trimming removed 5 bases from V and 6 bases from J; junction bases left unmatched: 14. The CDR3 covers 16 residues. In nucleotides, the CDR3 is TGTGCCAGCAGTCCCGCCCCCCAACAGGGGGTCCATGGCTACACCTTC. This codes for CASSPAPQQGVHGYTF.

The chain has TRBV10-1 and TRBJ2-1; 12 bases map to TRBD2. Trimming at V came to 3 bases and at J to 9 bases, leaving 9 bases not matched to a gene. Germline assignment: CDR1 WNHNN and CDR2 SYGVQD (reference sequence). The CDR3 has 16 amino acids. The CDR3: CASSEPIGLAGSEQFF. The CDR3 DNA reads TGCGCCAGCAGTGAACCCATTGGACTAGCGGGAAGTGAGCAGTTCTTC.

The chain has TRBV28 and TRBJ2-4, with 10 bases lining up with TRBD2. The CDR3 has 18 amino acids. Trimming took 2 bases from V and 13 from J; bases not matched to a gene: 20. In germline, CDR1 is MDHEN, CDR2 SYDVKM. The CDR3 DNA follows: TGTGCCAGCAGTTTAATTTCCCTAACACACCTAGCGGGAGTAAAGCAGTACTTC. It is translated as CASSLISLTHLAGVKQYF.

In its sample, this clonotype was seen once. The chain combines TRBV6-5 with TRBJ2-3; 13 bases fit TRBD2. CDR1 is MNHEY, CDR2 SVGAGI, per germline. The CDR3 consists of 15 residues. With V trimmed by 5 bases and J by 7 bases, 6 bases remained unmatched. This CDR3 reads CASSQGTSGMNTQYF. The CDR3 DNA reads as TGTGCCAGCAGTCAAGGGACTAGCGGGATGAATACGCAGTATTTT.

The chain couples TRBV5-1 to TRBJ1-5; D not resolved. Deletions cut 0 bases from V and 3 bases from J, with 7 bases between. Germline assignment: CDR1 SGHRS and CDR2 YFSETQ. CDR3 size: 14 residues. The CDR3 bases are TGCGCCAGCAGCTTGGGCGATAACAATCAGCCCCAGCATTTT. It yields the protein CASSLGDNNQPQHF.

This clonotype was detected a few times. The CDR3 reads CASSQSGTGTEKLFF. CDR3 DNA: TGTGCCAGCAGCCAATCCGGGACAGGGACTGAAAAACTGTTTTTT. The chain is built from TRBV16 and TRBJ1-4; 9 bases are shared with TRBD1. This CDR3 has 15 amino acids. With 0 bases clipped from V and 7 bases from J, the junction kept 3 bases outside the gene matches. CDR1 and CDR2 (germline): KGHSY, FQNENV.

In DNA, the CDR3 is TGTGCCAGCAGCCCCCGATCGGTAGGGCACACTGAAGCTTTCTTT. This gives the protein CASSPRSVGHTEAFF. The V gene is TRBV12-3 or TRBV12-4, the J gene TRBJ1-1; D is ambiguous. The length of the CDR3 is 15 residues. Trimming pared 6 bases from V and 3 bases from J, leaving 17 bases between.

The gene calls are TRBV6-1 and TRBJ2-1; 7 nucleotides agree with TRBD2. The CDR3 covers 13 residues. The J segment lost 5 bases and the V segment lost 10 bases, leaving 8 bases of the junction unmatched. Per germline, CDR1 MNHNS and CDR2 SASEGT. CDR3 DNA sequence: TGTGCCATCTCCGGGACTATCCACAATGAGCAGTTCTTC. As protein: CAISGTIHNEQFF.

The chain uses TRBV12-3 or TRBV12-4 and TRBJ2-3, with TRBD2 as a possible D gene (5 bases). The CDR3 loop spans 13 amino acids. Trimming removed 7 bases at V and 6 bases at J, with 14 bases between. This CDR3 is CASKLGIMDTQYF. DNA of the CDR3: TGTGCCAGCAAACTAGGCATAATGGATACGCAGTATTTT.

This clonotype was seen many times. One end of the junction varies from germline; a read error may be responsible. The chain couples TRBV12-3 or TRBV12-4 to TRBJ1-1, with 7 bases identical to TRBD1. The CDR3 has 13 residues. The CDR3 is CASSLGQYTEAFF. The CDR3 bases are TGCGCCAGCAGCTTGGGACAGTACACTGAAGCTTTCTTT.

The chain couples TRBV7-2 to TRBJ2-5; D ambiguous. The end of the DNA aligns better with TRBJ2-4, so the J call may be wrong. CDR1 is SGHTA, CDR2 FQGNSA, per germline. This CDR3 is built from 14 residues. The chain's CDR3 is CASSFSTVENIQYF. CDR3 sequence (DNA): TGTGCCAGCAGCTTTAGCACAGTCGAAAACATTCAGTACTTC.